What follows are 17 T cell receptor beta chains derived from one specimen sequenced in a study of shared clonotypes between healthy human individuals. Measured with immunoSEQ multiplex PCR; TCRdb has only the in-frame clones, and not every one. In the table there are about 2 million clones, 90% to 95% of which are singletons. The sample comprised naive CD4+ T cells sorted from blood. Subset given: CD45RA+ positively selected. These receptors came from a man between 18 and 35 years old in good health.

The DNA of the CDR3 is TGTGCCAGCAGTTTAAAATGGGGACTAGCGGTCTACGAGCAGTACTTC. Translated, it gives CASSLKWGLAVYEQYF. This rearrangement joins TRBV27 to TRBJ2-7; 11 nucleotides agree with TRBD2. The germline CDR1 and CDR2 sequences are MNHEY and SMNVEV (reference sequence). Germline trimming cut 2 bases from V and 3 bases from J; bases unmatched to any gene: 6. The CDR3 totals 16 residues.

This clone was seen just once. This rearrangement joins TRBV10-2 to TRBJ2-5; 8 nucleotides line up with TRBD2. This CDR3 is 15 amino acids long. Germline CDR1 is WSHSY and CDR2 is SAAADI. V lost 7 bases and J lost 8; bases outside the gene matches: 15. The CDR3 DNA reads as TGCGCCAGCACCAATGATTCCGGGAGGGCGTCAACCCAGTACTTC. This encodes CASTNDSGRASTQYF.

Note on this clone: This CDR3 is also generated by other DNA sequences in the sample. The chain has TRBV30 and TRBJ2-7; perhaps D is TRBD1 or TRBD2 (5 bases each). From germline, CDR1 is GTSNPN and CDR2 SVGIG (reference sequence). CDR3 length: 11 residues. V was shortened by 2 bases and J by 6 bases, with 8 bases between the two germline ends. As DNA, the CDR3 is TGTGCCTGGAGTAGTGGGGGCGAGCAGTACTTC. It encodes CAWSSGGEQYF. The full variable domain, its missing parts supplied by reference TRBV30 and TRBJ2-7, is SQTIHQWPATLVQPVGSPLSLECTVEGTSNPNLYWYRQAAGRGLQLLFYSVGIGQISSEVPQNLSASRPQDRQFILSSKKLLLSDSGFYLCAWSSGGEQYFGPGTRLTVT.

This clone came up once. The same CDR3 arises from other DNA sequences in this sample as well. The CDR3 here is CASSPRGATNEKLFF. The CDR3 coding sequence is TGTGCCAGCTCCCCCCGAGGGGCAACTAATGAAAAACTGTTTTTT. The V gene is TRBV18, the J gene TRBJ1-4; possibly TRBD1 for D (5 bases). Germline V gene lookup returns CDR1 KGHSH and CDR2 LQKENI. Deletions cut 6 bases from V and 0 bases from J, with 11 bases between. This CDR3 contains 15 residues.

This clone has only a few counts. The chain carries TRBV4-1 and TRBJ1-5; D perhaps matches TRBD1 (5 bases). The germline V gene encodes CDR1 MGHRA and CDR2 YSYEKL. Trimming removed 2 bases at V and 7 bases at J, with 15 bases between. This CDR3 region has 15 residues. DNA for the CDR3: TGCGCCAGCAGCCAACGAGGGACTGGGGGACAGCCCCAGCATTTT. It specifies CASSQRGTGGQPQHF.

The V and J genes are TRBV11-3 and TRBJ2-1; 11 nucleotides agree with TRBD2. The CDR3 contains 15 residues. V lost 4 bases to trimming and J lost 5 bases; unmatched junction nucleotides: 4. CDR1 SGHNT and CDR2 YENEEA come from the germline V gene. The CDR3, as DNA: TGTGCCAGCAGCTGGACTAGCGGGCCTAACAATGAGCAGTTCTTC. This gives the protein CASSWTSGPNNEQFF.

The CDR3 sequence: CASSRDRGGNYGYTF. As DNA, the CDR3 is TGTGCCAGCAGTCGGGACAGGGGAGGGAACTATGGCTACACCTTC. The V call is TRBV2, the J call TRBJ1-2; 10 bases match TRBD1. The germline V gene encodes CDR1 SNHLY and CDR2 FYNNEI. Germline trimming cut 5 bases from V and 2 bases from J; bases unmatched to any gene: 5. This CDR3 has 15 residues.

This chain connects TRBV6-5 to TRBJ2-7; no clear D. With 0 bases removed from V and 2 bases from J, the gap between germline ends came to 11 bases. The CDR3 extends over 15 amino acids. Germline assignment: CDR1 MNHEY and CDR2 SVGAGI. CDR3 coding DNA: TGTGCCAGCAGTTACTCGTCGGGCCGTGCCTACGAGCAGTACTTC. Encoded protein: CASSYSSGRAYEQYF.

CDR3 sequence reads: CASSWGLAGGPSYEQYF. The CDR3 coding sequence is TGCGCCAGCAGCTGGGGACTAGCGGGAGGTCCCTCCTACGAGCAGTACTTC. The chain has TRBV5-1 and TRBJ2-7; the match to TRBD2 covers 15 bases. The V and J ends lost 3 bases and 0 bases, in that order; junction bases with no gene match: 4. CDR3 size: 17 residues. Germline V CDR1 and CDR2: SGHRS, YFSETQ. The full variable domain, its missing parts supplied by reference TRBV5-1 and TRBJ2-7, is KAGVTQTPRYLIKTRGQQVTLSCSPISGHRSVSWYQQTPGQGLQFLFEYFSETQRNKGNFPGRFSGRQFSNSRSEMNVSTLELGDSALYLCASSWGLAGGPSYEQYFGPGTRLTVT.

This chain uses TRBV2 with TRBJ1-5; weak D call: TRBD1 (5 bases). The CDR3 is made up of 11 amino acids. Per the germline V gene, CDR1 is SNHLY and CDR2 is FYNNEI. CDR3 coding DNA: TGTGCTAGCGGATTGGGGGGGTCCCAGCATTTT. Translated: CASGLGGSQHF.

This clone occurred a few times. At the DNA level, this CDR3 is encoded by other sequences in the same sample as well. The gene calls are TRBV5-1 and TRBJ2-3; D unresolved. The germline gives CDR1 SGHRS, CDR2 YFSETQ. The length of the CDR3 is 12 residues. Between the trimmed V and J ends, which lost 4 bases and 0 bases, there was a span of 3 bases. Written as DNA, the CDR3 is TGCGCCAGCAGCGTGAGCACAGATACGCAGTATTTT. This gives the protein CASSVSTDTQYF.

The rearrangement joins TRBV20-1 to TRBJ1-2, with D possibly matching TRBD1 (5 bases). The V end lost 5 bases, the J end lost 7 bases, and 11 bases lay between the germline ends. CDR3 length equals 11 residues. Per the germline V gene, CDR1 is DFQATT and CDR2 is SNEGSKA (reference sequence). As DNA, the CDR3 is TGCAGTGCTTTCCCTGGGGGTGGCTACACCTTC. It codes for CSAFPGGGYTF.

The table lists this clone with a count of one. The V and J genes are TRBV5-1 and TRBJ1-5, with D unclear. V was cut by 0 bases and J by 6 bases, with 13 bases left in between. From germline, CDR1 is SGHRS and CDR2 YFSETQ. This CDR3 has 15 residues. This CDR3 reads CASSLVGSEGQPQHF. The DNA of the CDR3 is TGCGCCAGCAGCTTGGTGGGGAGTGAGGGTCAGCCCCAGCATTTT.

The chain recombines TRBV11-2 with TRBJ1-2; D is unclear. Trimming left V 0 bases short and J 4 bases short, with 6 bases between. The CDR3 is made up of 13 amino acids. Germline loops: CDR1 SGHAT, CDR2 FQNNGV. CDR3 in DNA: TGTGCCAGCAGCTTAGACGGGTTCTATGGCTACACCTTC. It codes for CASSLDGFYGYTF. The variable domain in full, completed from reference TRBV11-2 and TRBJ1-2, reads EAGVAQSPRYKIIEKRQSVAFWCNPISGHATLYWYQQILGQGPKLLIQFQNNGVVDDSQLPKDRFSAERLKGVDSTLKIQPAKLEDSAVYLCASSLDGFYGYTFGSGTRLTVV.

This clone was recorded once. This chain connects TRBV15 to TRBJ2-1; D may correspond to TRBD1 or TRBD2 (6 bases each). Trimming left V 3 bases short and J 1 base short, with 16 bases between. Germline V lookup: CDR1 LNHNV, CDR2 YYDKDF (reference sequence). The CDR3 has 17 residues. CDR3 DNA sequence: TGTGCCACCAGCAGTAAAGCCTGGGGGGCATCCTACAATGAGCAGTTCTTC. It specifies CATSSKAWGASYNEQFF.

This chain uses TRBV19 with TRBJ1-5, with TRBD1 matching over 10 bases. Trimming cost V 5 bases and J 2 bases; bases outside gene matches: 6. Germline loops: CDR1 LNHDA, CDR2 SQIVND (reference sequence). The CDR3 is 16 residues long. The CDR3 region is CASSSGQGDRNQPQHF. CDR3 coding DNA: TGTGCCAGTAGTTCCGGACAGGGGGACCGCAATCAGCCCCAGCATTTT.

The chain links TRBV5-4 to TRBJ2-2; 9 bases agree with TRBD1. CDR1 and CDR2 from the germline V gene are SGHNT and YYREEE (reference sequence). CDR3 length equals 15 residues. The ends lost 3 bases at V and 2 bases at J; junction bases unmatched: 2. The CDR3 DNA reads TGTGCCAGCAGCTATACAGGGGGCAACACCGGGGAGCTGTTTTTT. Protein: CASSYTGGNTGELFF.